This TCR beta chain was sequenced for a study of T cell responses to AZD1222 COVID-19 vaccine. Study conclusions and caveats: Seropositive at baseline were only a handful of AZD1222 recipients. Clonal diversity was possibly underestimated; the donors were predominantly white British and more often female. Spike-wide vaccine-associated CD4 TCRs dominated at 160-218 and 743-854. Repertoires were obtained solely post-peak T cell response.

This clone has only one observation. The target antigen is unknown. Germline V gene sequence: CDR1 LGHDT, CDR2 YNNKEL (reference sequence). CDR3 length equals 13 residues. V was pared by 1 base and J by 4 bases, with 7 bases between. Profiling relied on immunoSEQ multiplex PCR, and the TCRdb table lists in-frame clones only, not all of them. This table holds under 200,000 clones, roughly 92% found once. The input for sequencing was peripheral blood, taken 28 days after the second dose of the MenACWY control vaccine. The source of this sequence is an adult who received the MenACWY meningococcal vaccine as a control. The chain is built from TRBV3-1 (or the pseudogene TRBV3-2) and TRBJ1-1, with no clear D. CDR3 nucleotide sequence: TGTGCCAGCAGCCAAGCCACGGCCACTGAAGCTTTCTTT. It specifies CASSQATATEAFF.